A single T cell receptor (beta chain) is shown here with its context. As yet, its antigen is unknown. Germline values: CDR1 MDHEN, CDR2 SYDVKM. CDR3 length: 15 amino acids. V was cut by 4 bases and J by 0 bases, with 11 bases left in between. The data derive from a study of OX40 agonist ivuxolimab in advanced cancers. Study as a whole: Patient treatment consisted of intravenous ivuxolimab administration every 2 weeks at 0.01 to 10 mg/kg. At about 81% male, the cohort had a mean age of 60 years, ranging from about 20 to 79. Three patients had partial responses: one hepatocellular carcinoma, two cutaneous melanoma.

Produced via immunoSEQ multiplex PCR; TCRdb's table is partial and in-frame only. The repertoire holds about 81,000 clones, with more than 75% as singletons. General observations from the study: Clonal expansion was seen in CD4+ and CD8+ blood T cells by week 6 at 0.1 to 3.0 mg/kg.

The source was CD4+ or CD8+ T cells sorted from blood, collected in a trial of the OX40 agonist ivuxolimab. This sequence joins TRBV28 and TRBJ2-3, with D perhaps TRBD2 (6 bases). This receptor was obtained from an adult with an advanced solid tumor such as melanoma, head and neck, liver or kidney cancer. The CDR3 here is CASSSRGGSTDTQYF. The CDR3 DNA is TGTGCCAGCAGTTCTCGTGGGGGGAGCACAGATACGCAGTATTTT.